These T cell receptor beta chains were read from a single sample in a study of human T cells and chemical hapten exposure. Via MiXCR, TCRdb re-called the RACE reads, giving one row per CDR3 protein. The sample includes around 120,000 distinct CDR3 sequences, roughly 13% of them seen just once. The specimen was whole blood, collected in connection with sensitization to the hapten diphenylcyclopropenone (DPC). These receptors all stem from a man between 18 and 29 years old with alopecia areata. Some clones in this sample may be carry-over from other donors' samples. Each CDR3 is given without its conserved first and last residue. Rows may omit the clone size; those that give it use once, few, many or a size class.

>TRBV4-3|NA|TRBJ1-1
ASSQDRRSEEAF
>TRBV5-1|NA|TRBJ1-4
ASSPQGAGEKLF
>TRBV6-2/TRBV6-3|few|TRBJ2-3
ASTQRGFPQY
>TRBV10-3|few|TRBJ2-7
AITPGTSGGLGYEQY
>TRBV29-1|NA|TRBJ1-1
SVGVPLIGPEAF
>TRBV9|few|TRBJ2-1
ASSGGFLVNEQF
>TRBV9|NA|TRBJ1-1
ASSVDSRGTEAF
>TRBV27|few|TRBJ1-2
ASTFLGGLNYGYT
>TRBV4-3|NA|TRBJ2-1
ASSQDSGTRKF
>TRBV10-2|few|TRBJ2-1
ASSESQPRSSYNEQF
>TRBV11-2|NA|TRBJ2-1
ASSRSEPGQGRNEQF
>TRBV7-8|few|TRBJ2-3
ASSLAPHTDTQY
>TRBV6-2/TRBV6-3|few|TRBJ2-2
ASSYWDTQGTGELF
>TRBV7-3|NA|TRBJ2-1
ASSLKLAGSSYNEQF
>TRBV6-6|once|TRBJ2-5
ASSDPDGQETQY
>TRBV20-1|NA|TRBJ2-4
SARDLAGLRNIQY
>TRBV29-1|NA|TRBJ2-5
SVELDRGETQY
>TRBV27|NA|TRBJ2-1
ASSLGTGVFNEQF
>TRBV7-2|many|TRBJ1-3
ASSPDSSSSGNTIY
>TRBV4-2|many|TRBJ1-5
ASSPMGGGQEPQH
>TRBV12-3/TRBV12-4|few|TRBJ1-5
ASSRRDRGRGSNQPQH
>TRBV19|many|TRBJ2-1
ASSIDPGSHNEQF
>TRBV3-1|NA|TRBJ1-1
ASSQQGRNTEAF
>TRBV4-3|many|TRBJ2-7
ASSRTMTPDPYEQY
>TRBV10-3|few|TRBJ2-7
AISSGVSEQY
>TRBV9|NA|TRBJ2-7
ASSVGPDSYEQY
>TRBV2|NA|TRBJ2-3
ASRSPTSTDTQY
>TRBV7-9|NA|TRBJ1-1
ASSLGSAGGGYGEAF
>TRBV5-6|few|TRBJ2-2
ASSSADPNTGELF
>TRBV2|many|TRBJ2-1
ASRRGAASYNEQF
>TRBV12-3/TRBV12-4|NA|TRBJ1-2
ASSPGGDRARGYT
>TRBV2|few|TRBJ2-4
ASSPTGGEVVQY
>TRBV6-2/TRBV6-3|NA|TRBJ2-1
ASSYIQGKNEQF
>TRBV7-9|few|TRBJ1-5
ASSLGTDHQPQH
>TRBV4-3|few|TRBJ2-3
ASSQYRGATDTQY
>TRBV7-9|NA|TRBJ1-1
ASSSPEVLTEAF
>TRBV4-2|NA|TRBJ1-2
ASSQPPQGSNYGYT
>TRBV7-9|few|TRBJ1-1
ASSFAGTIATEAF
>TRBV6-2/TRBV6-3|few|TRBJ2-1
ASSTLAGGPYNEQF
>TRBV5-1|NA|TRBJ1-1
ASSQEGTF
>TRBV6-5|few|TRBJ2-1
ASSYSQTGGNEQF
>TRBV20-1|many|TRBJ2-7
SASRLAGGGSSYEQY
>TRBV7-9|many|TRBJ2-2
ASSFPLGPGELF
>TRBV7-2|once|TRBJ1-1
ASSLRRGVDTEAF
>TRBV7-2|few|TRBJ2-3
ASSTSGTSTDTQY
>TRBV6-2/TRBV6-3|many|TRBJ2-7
ASSSRTGGMIYEQY
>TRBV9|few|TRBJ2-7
ASSVDGISYEQY
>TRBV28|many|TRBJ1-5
ASSLWLGGYQPQH
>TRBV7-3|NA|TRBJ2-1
ASSGKDSSYNEQF
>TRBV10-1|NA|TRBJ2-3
ASLFKEY
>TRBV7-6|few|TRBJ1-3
ASSRDRPPGNTIY
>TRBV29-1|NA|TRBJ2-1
SGGPYNEQF
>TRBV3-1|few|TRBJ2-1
ASGADYNEQF
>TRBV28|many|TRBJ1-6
ASIKNPGIDNSPLH
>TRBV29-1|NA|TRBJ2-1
SVPQGLSSYNEQF
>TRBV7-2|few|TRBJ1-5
ASSVRDTHQPQH
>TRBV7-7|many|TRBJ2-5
ASSPTQNQETQY